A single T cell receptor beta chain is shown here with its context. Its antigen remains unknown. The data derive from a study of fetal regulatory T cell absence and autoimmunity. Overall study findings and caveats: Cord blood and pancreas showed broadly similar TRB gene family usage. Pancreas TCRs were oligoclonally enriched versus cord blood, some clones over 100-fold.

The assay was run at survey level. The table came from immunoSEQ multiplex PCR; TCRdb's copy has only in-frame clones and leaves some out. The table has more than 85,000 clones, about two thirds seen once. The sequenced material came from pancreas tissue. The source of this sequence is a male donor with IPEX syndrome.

CDR3 in DNA: TGTGCCAGCAGCTTCGACGGGCTACACCGCAATACGCAGTATTTT. The encoded protein is CASSFDGLHRNTQYF. The chain joins TRBV5-5 to TRBJ2-3; D is undetermined. This CDR3 is built from 15 residues. Trimming removed 2 bases at V and 7 bases at J, with 17 bases between. Germline assignment: CDR1 SGHKS and CDR2 YYEKEE (reference sequence).